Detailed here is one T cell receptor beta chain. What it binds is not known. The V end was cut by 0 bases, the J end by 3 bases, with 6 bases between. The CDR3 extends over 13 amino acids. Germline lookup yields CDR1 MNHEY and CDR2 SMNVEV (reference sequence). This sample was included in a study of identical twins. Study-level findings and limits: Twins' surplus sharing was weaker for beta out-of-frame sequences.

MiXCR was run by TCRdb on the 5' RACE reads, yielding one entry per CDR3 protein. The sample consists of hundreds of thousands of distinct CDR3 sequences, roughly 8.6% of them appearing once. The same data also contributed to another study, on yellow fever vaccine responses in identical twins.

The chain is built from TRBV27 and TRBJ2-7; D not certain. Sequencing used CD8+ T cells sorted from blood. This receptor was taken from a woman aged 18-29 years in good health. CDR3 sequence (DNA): TGTGCCAGCAGTTTATCGGGGAACTACGAGCAGTACTTC. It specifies CASSLSGNYEQYF.